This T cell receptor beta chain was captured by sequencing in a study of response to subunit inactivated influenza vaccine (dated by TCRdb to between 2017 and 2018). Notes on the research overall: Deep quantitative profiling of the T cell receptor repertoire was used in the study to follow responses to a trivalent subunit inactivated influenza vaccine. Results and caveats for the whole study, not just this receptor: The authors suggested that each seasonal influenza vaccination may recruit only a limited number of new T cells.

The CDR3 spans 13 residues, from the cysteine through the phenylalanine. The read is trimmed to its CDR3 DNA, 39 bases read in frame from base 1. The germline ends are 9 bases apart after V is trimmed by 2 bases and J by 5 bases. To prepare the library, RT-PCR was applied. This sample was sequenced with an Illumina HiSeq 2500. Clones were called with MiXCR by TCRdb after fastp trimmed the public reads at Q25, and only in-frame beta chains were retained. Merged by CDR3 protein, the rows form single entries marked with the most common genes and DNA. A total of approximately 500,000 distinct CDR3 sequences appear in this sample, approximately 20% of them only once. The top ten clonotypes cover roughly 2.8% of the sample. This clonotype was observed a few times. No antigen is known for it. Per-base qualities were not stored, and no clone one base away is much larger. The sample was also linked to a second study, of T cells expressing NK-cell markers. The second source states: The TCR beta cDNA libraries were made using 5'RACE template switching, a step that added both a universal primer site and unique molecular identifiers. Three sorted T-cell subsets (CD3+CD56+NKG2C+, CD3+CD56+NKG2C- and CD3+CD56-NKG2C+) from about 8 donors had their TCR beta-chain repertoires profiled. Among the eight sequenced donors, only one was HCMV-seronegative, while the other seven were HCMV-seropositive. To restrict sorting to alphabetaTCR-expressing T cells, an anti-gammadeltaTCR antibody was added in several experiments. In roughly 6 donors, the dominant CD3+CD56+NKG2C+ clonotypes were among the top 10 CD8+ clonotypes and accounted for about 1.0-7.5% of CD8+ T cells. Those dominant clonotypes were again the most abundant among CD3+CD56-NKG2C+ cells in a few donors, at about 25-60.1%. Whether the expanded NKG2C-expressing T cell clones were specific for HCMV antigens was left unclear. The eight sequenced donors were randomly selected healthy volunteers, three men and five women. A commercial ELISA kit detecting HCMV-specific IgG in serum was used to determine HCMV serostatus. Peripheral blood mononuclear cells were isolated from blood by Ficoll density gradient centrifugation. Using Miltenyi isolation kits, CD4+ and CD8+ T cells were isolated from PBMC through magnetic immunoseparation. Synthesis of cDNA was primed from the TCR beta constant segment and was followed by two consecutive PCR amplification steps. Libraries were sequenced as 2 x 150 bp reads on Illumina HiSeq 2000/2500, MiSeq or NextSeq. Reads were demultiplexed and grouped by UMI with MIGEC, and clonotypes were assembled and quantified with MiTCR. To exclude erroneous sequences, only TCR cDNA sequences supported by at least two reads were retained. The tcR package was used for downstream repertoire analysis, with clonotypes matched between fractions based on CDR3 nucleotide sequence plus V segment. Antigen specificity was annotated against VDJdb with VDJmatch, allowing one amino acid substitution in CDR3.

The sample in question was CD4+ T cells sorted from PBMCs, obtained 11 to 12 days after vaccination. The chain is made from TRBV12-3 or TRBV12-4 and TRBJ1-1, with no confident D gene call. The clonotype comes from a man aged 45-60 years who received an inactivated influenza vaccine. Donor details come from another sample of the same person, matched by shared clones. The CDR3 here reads CASSLFGGTEAFF. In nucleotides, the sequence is TGTGCCAGCAGTTTATTTGGAGGGACTGAAGCTTTCTTT.